These 30 T cell receptor beta chains were sequenced from one sample in a study of blood T cell repertoires in COVID-19. Profiling relied on immunoSEQ multiplex PCR, and the TCRdb table lists in-frame clones only, not all of them. The table lists 70,000 to 80,000 clones, approximately 80% of them singletons. The source material was peripheral blood. These receptors all stem from a human donor in a cohort sampled during active COVID-19.

This chain connects TRBV9 to TRBJ1-2; TRBD1 is a possible D gene (5 bases). Germline V CDR1 and CDR2: SGDLS, YYNGEE. The CDR3 covers 14 residues. Deletions cut 2 bases from V and 4 bases from J, with 12 bases between. The CDR3 coding sequence is TGTGCCAGCAGCGTGGGGGGGACCATCTATGGCTACACCTTC. Protein: CASSVGGTIYGYTF.

The genes are TRBV28 and TRBJ1-2; a weak D match, TRBD1 (5 bases). V lost 8 bases and J 7 bases, leaving 23 bases between the germline ends. The CDR3 runs 15 residues. Germline V lookup: CDR1 MDHEN, CDR2 SYDVKM. The CDR3 DNA follows: TGTGCCAGCGGACGTTCTCGGGGAGGAGGGGTTGGCTACACCTTC. It codes for CASGRSRGGGVGYTF.

In nucleotides, the CDR3 is TGTGCCAGCAGCTCCAGACAGGGAACGGCTGAAGCTTTCTTT. Its protein is CASSSRQGTAEAFF. V and J are TRBV5-4 and TRBJ1-1, with TRBD1 matching over 7 bases. Germline V gene sequence: CDR1 SGHNT, CDR2 YYREEE (reference sequence). This CDR3 is 14 amino acids long. The V and J ends lost 3 bases and 6 bases, in that order; junction bases with no gene match: 8.

The chain uses TRBV28 and TRBJ2-7, with D perhaps TRBD2 (5 bases). V shed 8 bases and J shed 4 bases, with 9 bases lying between them. Germline values: CDR1 MDHEN, CDR2 SYDVKM. This CDR3 has 11 amino acids. As DNA, the CDR3 is TGTGCCAGCGAAGGGAGATACGAGCAGTACTTC. Its translation: CASEGRYEQYF.

This clone was observed a few times. J is TRBJ2-1 and V is TRBV2; 8 bases line up with TRBD1. The CDR3 consists of 16 residues. Germline-derived CDR1 and CDR2 are SNHLY and FYNNEI. V lost 8 bases and J lost 8; bases outside the gene matches: 17. CDR3 nucleotide sequence: TGTGCCAGCCGGAGGGGGGCGGCAGGGGGCATGGATGAGCAGTTCTTC. Amino acids: CASRRGAAGGMDEQFF.

The rearrangement uses TRBV4-2 and TRBJ2-2; 12 positions agree with TRBD2. Germline values: CDR1 LGHNA, CDR2 YNFKEQ. The CDR3 has 19 residues. V shed 0 bases, J shed 4 bases, and the junction held 9 bases outside the gene matches. CDR3 loop: CASSQDLLAGGWGTGELFF. The DNA for the CDR3 is TGTGCCAGCAGCCAAGATCTACTAGCGGGAGGTTGGGGCACCGGGGAGCTGTTTTTT.

This clone was counted once. As DNA, the CDR3 is TGTGCCACCAGTGGGGGGGGCCTAGGTAATCAGCCCCAGCATTTT. Protein sequence: CATSGGGLGNQPQHF. The chain uses TRBV24-1 and TRBJ1-5; D possibly corresponds to TRBD1 (6 bases). V lost 5 bases and J lost 4, with 14 bases in between. Per germline, CDR1 KGHDR and CDR2 SFDVKD. The CDR3 runs to 15 residues.

This chain joins TRBV27 and TRBJ2-7; D is uncertain. The CDR3 sequence is 14 residues long. Germline V gives CDR1 MNHEY, CDR2 SMNVEV (reference sequence). Trimming shortened V by 4 bases and J by 0 bases, and 10 bases separated the two germline ends. CDR3 coding DNA: TGTGCCAGCAGTTCCGCCGGCGGCTCCTACGAGCAGTACTTC. Encoded protein: CASSSAGGSYEQYF.

The rearrangement uses TRBV12-3 or TRBV12-4 and TRBJ2-3, with unresolved D. V was clipped by 3 bases and J by 4 bases, with 5 bases between them. The CDR3 loop spans 12 amino acids. DNA for the CDR3: TGTGCCAGCAGTTTGAGCCCAGATACGCAGTATTTT. It yields the protein CASSLSPDTQYF.

This chain uses TRBV7-3 with TRBJ2-1; tentatively, D is TRBD2 (7 bases). Germline CDR1 and CDR2: SGHTA and FQGTGA. Between the trimmed V and J ends, which lost 1 base and 5 bases, there was a span of 9 bases. There are 14 residues in the CDR3. The CDR3 DNA is TGTGCCAGCAGCTTAAGAGGGGGGGACAATGAGCAGTTCTTC. Its translation is CASSLRGGDNEQFF.

V gene TRBV6-5 combines with J gene TRBJ2-7, with 8 bases that match TRBD2. The CDR3 loop spans 13 amino acids. V gave up 6 bases and J gave up 4 bases; unmatched junction bases: 5. Germline CDR1 and CDR2: MNHEY and SVGAGI. Here the CDR3 reads CASRASGRYEQYF. The CDR3 bases are TGTGCCAGCAGGGCTAGCGGGCGGTACGAGCAGTACTTC.

This rearrangement joins TRBV4-2 to TRBJ2-7; D uncertain. Trimming removed 0 bases from V and 3 bases from J, with 9 bases in between. The CDR3 contains 14 residues. Germline V lookup: CDR1 LGHNA, CDR2 YNFKEQ. CDR3 in DNA: TGTGCCAGCAGCCAAGATGCCAGAGGCTACGAGCAGTACTTC. As protein: CASSQDARGYEQYF.

This clone was counted a single time. The J gene is TRBJ1-4, the V gene TRBV4-2; a possible D gene is TRBD1 (5 bases). CDR3 length equals 15 residues. The germline gives CDR1 LGHNA, CDR2 YNFKEQ. The V gene lost 0 bases and the J gene lost 7 bases, with 12 bases spanning the gap. This CDR3 reads CASSQDSRVGEKLFF. In nucleotides, the CDR3 is TGTGCCAGCAGCCAAGATAGCAGGGTGGGTGAAAAACTGTTTTTT.

The chain is built from TRBV6-2 or TRBV6-3 and TRBJ2-5; 13 positions agree with TRBD2. The J segment lost 5 bases and the V segment lost 5 bases, leaving 11 bases of the junction unmatched. The CDR3 loop spans 17 amino acids. The germline CDR1 and CDR2 sequences are MNHEY and SVGEGT. The CDR3: CASSAWVGTSGVETQYF. The CDR3 region has the DNA TGTGCCAGCAGTGCTTGGGTGGGGACTAGCGGGGTGGAGACCCAGTACTTC.

As to this clone: The same CDR3 is also encoded by other DNA sequences in this sample. This rearrangement joins TRBV7-9 to TRBJ1-1, with D uncertain. V shed 2 bases and J shed 4 bases, with 8 bases lying between them. Germline lookup yields CDR1 SEHNR and CDR2 FQNEAQ (reference sequence). This CDR3 contains 13 residues. Here the CDR3 reads CASSLSVGTEAFF. CDR3 DNA sequence: TGTGCCAGCAGCTTATCGGTCGGCACTGAAGCTTTCTTT.

The CDR3 DNA sequence: TGTGCCAGCAACGATGGACCGGGGAGGGCGGACTATGGCTACACCTTC. Its protein product is CASNDGPGRADYGYTF. V is TRBV3-1 (or the pseudogene TRBV3-2) and J is TRBJ1-2; unclear D gene. CDR1 and CDR2 from the germline V gene are LGHDT and YNNKEL (reference sequence). CDR3 length equals 16 residues. V was trimmed by 7 bases and J by 3 bases, leaving 21 bases between them.

The V call is TRBV29-1, the J call TRBJ2-1, with D tentatively TRBD2 (5 bases). This CDR3 has 11 amino acids. V shed 4 bases and J shed 7 bases, with 8 bases lying between them. Germline V gene sequence: CDR1 SQVTM, CDR2 ANQGSEA. The CDR3 DNA sequence: TGCAGCGTTGTAAGGAGGAATGAGCAGTTCTTC. This translates into CSVVRRNEQFF.

This clone was found a few times. The chain joins TRBV14 to TRBJ2-5, with a tentative D call TRBD2 (5 bases). The germline gives CDR1 SGHDN, CDR2 FVKESK. CDR3 length: 15 residues. V was shortened by 3 bases and J by 3 bases, with 14 bases between the two germline ends. The CDR3 loop is CASSHLVQRKETQYF. CDR3 DNA sequence: TGTGCCAGCAGCCATCTGGTGCAGCGGAAAGAGACCCAGTACTTC. The complete variable domain, with remaining parts taken from reference TRBV14 and TRBJ2-5, reads EAGVTQFPSHSVIEKGQTVTLRCDPISGHDNLYWYRRVMGKEIKFLLHFVKESKQDESGMPNNRFLAERTGGTYSTLKVQPAELEDSGVYFCASSHLVQRKETQYFGPGTRLLVL.

This chain joins TRBV21-1 and TRBJ1-5. TRBV21-1 is reported as a pseudogene. CDR3 length: 17 residues. CDR3 amino acids: CASSLRARPISNQPQHF. For the CDR3, the DNA is TGTGCCAGCAGCTTGAGGGCTCGACCGATAAGCAATCAGCCCCAGCATTTT.

The chain employs TRBV11-2 and TRBJ1-6, with D maybe TRBD1 (5 bases). Trimming cost V 3 bases and J 9 bases, with 12 bases left between them. Germline V gene data show CDR1 as SGHAT and CDR2 as FQNNGV. This CDR3 is 14 amino acids long. The DNA for the CDR3 is TGTGCCAGCAGCTTCGGCCAGGGTGGTTCACCCCTCCACTTT. Protein: CASSFGQGGSPLHF. The full variable domain, rest sourced from reference TRBV11-2 and TRBJ1-6, is EAGVAQSPRYKIIEKRQSVAFWCNPISGHATLYWYQQILGQGPKLLIQFQNNGVVDDSQLPKDRFSAERLKGVDSTLKIQPAKLEDSAVYLCASSFGQGGSPLHFGNGTRLTVT.

V gene TRBV3-1 (or the pseudogene TRBV3-2) combines with J gene TRBJ1-6, with TRBD1 matching 7 bases. The CDR3 runs 14 residues. The germline gives CDR1 LGHDT, CDR2 YNNKEL (reference sequence). J gave up 4 bases and V 6 bases, and 3 bases lay outside the gene matches. CDR3 amino acids: CASSPTGYNSPLHF. DNA of the CDR3: TGTGCCAGCAGTCCGACAGGGTATAATTCACCCCTCCACTTT.

Of note for this clone: One junction end disagrees with the germline gene, perhaps due to a read error. The chain recombines TRBV2 with TRBJ1-2; D is unresolved. The length of the CDR3 is 10 residues. The germline V gene has CDR1 SNHLY and CDR2 FYNNEI. The CDR3 bases are TGTGCCAGCAGTGGTTTACGGTTCTGCTTC. Its translation is CASSGLRFCF. The full variable domain, its missing parts supplied by reference TRBV2 and TRBJ1-2, is EPEVTQTPSHQVTQMGQEVILRCVPISNHLYFYWYRQILGQKVEFLVSFYNNEISEKSEIFDDQFSVERPDGSNFTLKIRSTKLEDSAMYFCASSGLRFCFGSGTRLTVV.

Regarding this clone: Because it lacks the conserved phenylalanine or tryptophan at the end, this CDR3 is likely a read error. The DNA is left out, because the CDR3 cannot be placed on it with certainty; the CDR3 is given as TCRdb lists it. The rearrangement joins TRBV9 to TRBJ2-7; the table's D call of TRBD2 was not tested on the DNA. The CDR3 numbers 8 amino acids, ends counted. CDR1 is SGDLS, CDR2 YYNGEE, per germline. The CDR3 loop reads CASSVPLD.

In its sample, this clone was seen once. The chain has TRBV6-5 and TRBJ2-2; a possible D gene is TRBD2 (6 bases). V was trimmed by 6 bases and J by 1 base, leaving 12 bases between them. Germline V CDR1 and CDR2: MNHEY, SVGAGI. CDR3 size: 15 residues. This CDR3 reads CASRRLGRNTGELFF. CDR3 DNA sequence: TGTGCCAGCAGACGACTAGGGAGGAACACCGGGGAGCTGTTTTTT.

The V gene is TRBV6-5, the J gene TRBJ1-2, with a tentative D call TRBD1 (5 bases). V was cut by 5 bases and J by 3 bases, with 10 bases left in between. The V gene's germline CDR1 is MNHEY and CDR2 SVGAGI. The CDR3 sequence is 13 residues long. Here the CDR3 reads CASSPGGDYGYTF. The CDR3 nucleotides read TGTGCCAGCAGTCCCGGGGGGGACTATGGCTACACCTTC.

The V gene is TRBV2, the J gene TRBJ1-2; 8 bases match TRBD1. Germline CDR1 SNHLY, CDR2 FYNNEI. V lost 4 bases, J lost 8 bases, and 6 bases stayed unmatched. The CDR3 totals 13 residues. This CDR3 is CASSVDRVSGYTF. CDR3 coding DNA: TGTGCCAGCAGTGTGGACAGGGTATCCGGCTACACCTTC.

This chain joins TRBV5-6 and TRBJ1-2; D gene uncertain. Trimming cost V 0 bases and J 0 bases, with 9 bases left between them. Germline V gene sequence: CDR1 SGHDT, CDR2 YYEEEE. This CDR3 is built from 15 residues. The CDR3 DNA follows: TGTGCCAGCAGCTTGGACAGCTCGGCTAACTATGGCTACACCTTC. It translates to CASSLDSSANYGYTF.

The genes are TRBV19 and TRBJ1-2; D unresolved. CDR3 length equals 15 residues. The germline V gene has CDR1 LNHDA and CDR2 SQIVND (reference sequence). Between the trimmed V and J ends, which lost 4 bases and 3 bases, there was a span of 15 bases. CDR3 region: CASSRVDREDYGYTF. The CDR3 DNA is TGTGCCAGTAGTAGGGTGGACCGGGAGGACTATGGCTACACCTTC.

The rearrangement uses TRBV7-9 and TRBJ1-6, with D possibly being TRBD1 (6 bases). Trimming cost V 4 bases and J 8 bases, with 15 bases left between them. CDR1 is SEHNR, CDR2 FQNEAQ, per germline (reference sequence). This CDR3 has 15 residues. CDR3 loop: CASSSDSIEYSPLHF. In nucleotides, the CDR3 is TGTGCCAGCAGCTCGGACAGTATCGAATATTCACCCCTCCACTTT. Filled out from reference TRBV7-9 and TRBJ1-6, the complete variable domain reads DTGVSQNPRHKITKRGQNVTFRCDPISEHNRLYWYRQTLGQGPEFLTYFQNEAQLEKSRLLSDRFSAERPKGSFSTLEIQRTEQGDSAMYLCASSSDSIEYSPLHFGNGTRLTVT.

DNA for the CDR3: TGTGCCAGCAGTGAAAACAGGGTCTTTGGGCTAGAGACCCAGTACTTC. Translated, it gives CASSENRVFGLETQYF. The gene calls are TRBV6-1 and TRBJ2-5; perhaps TRBD1 as D (6 bases). CDR1 and CDR2 from the germline V gene are MNHNS and SASEGT. This CDR3 is built from 16 residues. Trimming removed 2 bases from V and 4 bases from J, with 17 bases in between.